The 15 T cell receptor beta chains below come from one sample, sequenced in a study of T cells in Graves' hyperthyroidism and ophthalmopathy. TCR beta CDR3 sequences were amplified from RNA transcripts. During a first-round RT-PCR of the TCR CDR3, the HTBI primer set was used. TCRdb called the multiplex PCR reads again in MiXCR, with one record for every CDR3 protein. This sample yields around 300,000 distinct CDR3 sequences, of which approximately 15% are seen a single time; approximately 7.9% belongs to the top ten. The sample taken for sequencing was blood. The receptor source for this set is a woman between 35 and 50 years old with Graves' hyperthyroidism.

This chain joins TRBV30 and TRBJ2-5; 10 positions match TRBD1. V lost 8 bases, J lost 2 bases, and 8 bases stayed unmatched. Germline V gene data show CDR1 as GTSNPN and CDR2 as SVGIG (reference sequence). The CDR3 length is 14 residues. The DNA of the CDR3 is TGTGCCCTGGATAGGGGACAGGGGCAAGAGACCCAGTACTTC. Encoded protein: CALDRGQGQETQYF.

This rearrangement joins TRBV7-2 to TRBJ1-1; D gene unclear. Trimming left V 5 bases short and J 2 bases short, with 12 bases between. Germline V gene sequence: CDR1 SGHTA, CDR2 FQGNSA. This CDR3 is built from 14 residues. This chain's CDR3 is CASSATKSNTEAFF. CDR3 sequence (DNA): TGTGCCAGCAGCGCCACTAAATCTAACACTGAAGCTTTCTTT.

This clonotype was found many times. The V call is TRBV6-1, the J call TRBJ1-5; D possibly corresponds to TRBD1 (5 bases). Trimming cost V 3 bases and J 0 bases, with 9 bases left between them. The germline CDR1 and CDR2 sequences are MNHNS and SASEGT. The CDR3 is made up of 15 amino acids. The CDR3 reads CASSEARASNQPQHF. The CDR3 region has the DNA TGTGCCAGCAGTGAGGCCAGGGCTAGCAATCAGCCCCAGCATTTT.

This clonotype was seen a few times. The rearrangement uses TRBV20-1 and TRBJ2-5; D may be TRBD1 (5 bases). The CDR3 spans 12 residues. CDR1 is DFQATT and CDR2 is SNEGSKA in the germline V gene (reference sequence). With 5 bases removed from V and 4 bases from J, the gap between germline ends came to 11 bases. This CDR3 reads CSALTDIETQYF. CDR3 coding DNA: TGCAGTGCTTTAACGGACATAGAGACCCAGTACTTC.

This clonotype was found many times. The chain combines TRBV6-1 with TRBJ2-7, with 9 bases fitting TRBD1. Germline values: CDR1 MNHNS, CDR2 SASEGT. There are 15 residues in the CDR3. V dropped 7 bases and J dropped 0; count of bases not matched to a gene: 7. CDR3 residues: CASKSVDRGSYEQYF. In nucleotides, the CDR3 is TGTGCCAGCAAGTCTGTGGACAGGGGCTCCTACGAGCAGTACTTC.

The rearrangement uses TRBV27 and TRBJ1-2; 8 bases align to TRBD1. Germline lookup yields CDR1 MNHEY and CDR2 SMNVEV (reference sequence). The V segment lost 6 bases and the J segment 0 bases; nucleotides outside the gene matches: 12. CDR3 length equals 17 residues. CDR3 region: CASSPLQGETSNYGYTF. The CDR3 DNA follows: TGTGCCAGCAGCCCACTACAGGGGGAGACTTCTAACTATGGCTACACCTTC.

In this sample, this clonotype turned up many times. The V call is TRBV2, the J call TRBJ1-4; D gene unclear. Trimming took 4 bases from V and 3 from J, leaving 3 bases between them. The CDR3 is made up of 12 amino acids. The germline V gene encodes CDR1 SNHLY and CDR2 FYNNEI. DNA for the CDR3: TGTGCCAGCAGTGTGGCTAATGAAAAACTGTTTTTT. This gives the protein CASSVANEKLFF.

Many counts were recorded for this clonotype. This sequence joins TRBV2 and TRBJ2-2; 8 positions match TRBD2. CDR1 is SNHLY, CDR2 FYNNEI, per germline. CDR3 length: 15 residues. The junction had 7 bases not matched to a gene; V was cut back by 5 bases and J by 5 bases. CDR3: CASSLSGRLTGELFF. The DNA of the CDR3 is TGTGCCAGCAGTCTCAGCGGGAGATTAACCGGGGAGCTGTTTTTT.

The chain uses TRBV9 and TRBJ2-7, with unresolved D. The ends were cut back, 1 base at V and 4 bases at J, with 15 bases in the middle. This CDR3 is built from 15 residues. Germline-derived CDR1 and CDR2 are SGDLS and YYNGEE. CDR3 DNA: TGTGCCAGCAGCGTAAACCCCTCAGCCCTTTACGAGCAGTACTTC. This encodes CASSVNPSALYEQYF.

This clonotype was counted many times. The chain couples TRBV12-3 or TRBV12-4 to TRBJ2-4; D is unresolved. The ends were cut back, 6 bases at V and 0 bases at J, with 3 bases in the middle. This CDR3 region has 12 residues. DNA of the CDR3: TGTGCCAGCAGGGTAGCCAAAAACATTCAGTACTTC. Its translation is CASRVAKNIQYF.

As to this clonotype: A much larger clonotype is one base distant, so this may be a read error. The CDR3 region has the DNA TGTGCCGGCAGTCAGCGGGCTAGCGGGATCTCGAAGACCCAGTACTTC. Its protein is CAGSQRASGISKTQYF. The J gene is TRBJ2-5, the V gene TRBV27; TRBD2 aligns across 9 bases. The germline CDR1 and CDR2 sequences are MNHEY and SMNVEV (reference sequence). This CDR3 is built from 16 residues.

This clonotype was seen ten or more times. V and J are TRBV12-3 or TRBV12-4 and TRBJ1-5; maybe TRBD1 (6 bases). The V end lost 0 bases, the J end lost 4 bases, and 13 bases lay between the germline ends. The CDR3 covers 16 residues. The CDR3 DNA reads TGTGCCAGCAGTTTAGCGCTGGGGGGCTTGAATCAGCCCCAGCATTTT. This translates into CASSLALGGLNQPQHF.

This clonotype was detected ten times or more. V usage is TRBV28 and J usage is TRBJ2-3; 11 nucleotides align to TRBD2. This CDR3 comprises 18 residues. Germline loops: CDR1 MDHEN, CDR2 SYDVKM. V lost 5 bases, J lost 5 bases, and 15 bases stayed unmatched. CDR3 in DNA: TGTGCCAGCAGTCAAACTATAGCGGGAGGGCCATCGGGAGATACGCAGTATTTT. Translated: CASSQTIAGGPSGDTQYF.

This clonotype was detected many times. The chain is built from TRBV12-3 or TRBV12-4 and TRBJ1-2; D unclear. Trimming cost V 5 bases and J 0 bases, with 16 bases left between them. This CDR3 spans 16 amino acids. This CDR3 reads CASSPDPGRPNYGYTF. The CDR3 DNA is TGTGCCAGCAGTCCCGATCCGGGGAGGCCTAACTATGGCTACACCTTC.

The sample holds many counts of this clonotype. The chain combines TRBV7-2 with TRBJ2-1; D remains ambiguous. The CDR3 consists of 12 residues. Deletions cut 1 base from V and 8 bases from J, with 6 bases between. Germline V lookup: CDR1 SGHTA, CDR2 FQGNSA. Here the CDR3 DNA reads TGTGCCAGCAGCTTAGGGGGTTATGAGCAGTTCTTC. The encoded protein is CASSLGGYEQFF.